This T cell receptor (beta chain) appears in the sequencing data of a study of Graves' ophthalmopathy and Graves' hyperthyroidism. Transcripts of RNA were the source for amplifying TCR beta CDR3 regions. First-round RT-PCR employed HTBI primers, with a second-round multiplex PCR after it. TCRdb analysed the multiplex PCR reads with MiXCR anew, one entry per CDR3 protein. In the table there are a few hundred thousand distinct CDR3 sequences, less than 40% of which are singletons. Unmatched junction bases numbered 4, after V lost 0 bases and J lost 3 bases. Looked up from germline, CDR1 is MGHDK and CDR2 is SYGVNS. CDR3 length: 16 amino acids.

The sequence came from an adult man with Graves' hyperthyroidism. J is TRBJ2-5 and V is TRBV25-1; 10 positions match TRBD1. Sample: peripheral blood or thyroid tissue (not recorded which). CDR3 residues: CASSEYPGTGEETQYF. The CDR3 DNA follows: TGTGCCAGCAGTGAATATCCCGGGACAGGGGAAGAGACCCAGTACTTC.